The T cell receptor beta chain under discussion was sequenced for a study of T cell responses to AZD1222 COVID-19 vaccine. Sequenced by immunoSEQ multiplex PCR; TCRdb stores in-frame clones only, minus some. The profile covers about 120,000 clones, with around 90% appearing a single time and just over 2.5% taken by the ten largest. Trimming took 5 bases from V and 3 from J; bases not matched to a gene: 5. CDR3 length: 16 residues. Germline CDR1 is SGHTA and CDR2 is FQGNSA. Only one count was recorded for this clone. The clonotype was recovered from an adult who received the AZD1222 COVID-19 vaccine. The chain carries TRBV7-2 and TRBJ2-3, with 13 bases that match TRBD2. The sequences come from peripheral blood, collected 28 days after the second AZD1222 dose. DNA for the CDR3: TGTGCCAGCAGCCGCGGACTAGCGGGGGCAACAGATACGCAGTATTTT. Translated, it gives CASSRGLAGATDTQYF.